This T cell receptor (beta chain) came from a study of T cell responses to AZD1222 COVID-19 vaccine. Study-wide points: The study reported that nearly half of spike-specific TCRs target unmutated variant regions. Donor demographics were predominantly white British with a female majority; clonal diversity may be underestimated.

Assay: immunoSEQ multiplex PCR; the TCRdb copy retains only in-frame clones and omits some. This sample has 190,000 or so clones, with 88% found just once. There are 15 residues in the CDR3. Per the germline V gene, CDR1 is LGHDT and CDR2 is YNNKEL (reference sequence). V was pared by 0 bases and J by 10 bases, with 16 bases between. As for this clone: Its antigen is still unknown.

This chain uses TRBV3-1 (or the pseudogene TRBV3-2) with TRBJ2-1; weak D call: TRBD2 (6 bases). The sample here was peripheral blood, taken 28 days after the second AZD1222 dose. This clonotype was obtained from an adult who received the AZD1222 COVID-19 vaccine. The CDR3 protein is CASSQEGRTIEEQFF. The CDR3 nucleotides are TGTGCCAGCAGCCAAGAAGGGCGGACTATAGAGGAGCAGTTCTTC.